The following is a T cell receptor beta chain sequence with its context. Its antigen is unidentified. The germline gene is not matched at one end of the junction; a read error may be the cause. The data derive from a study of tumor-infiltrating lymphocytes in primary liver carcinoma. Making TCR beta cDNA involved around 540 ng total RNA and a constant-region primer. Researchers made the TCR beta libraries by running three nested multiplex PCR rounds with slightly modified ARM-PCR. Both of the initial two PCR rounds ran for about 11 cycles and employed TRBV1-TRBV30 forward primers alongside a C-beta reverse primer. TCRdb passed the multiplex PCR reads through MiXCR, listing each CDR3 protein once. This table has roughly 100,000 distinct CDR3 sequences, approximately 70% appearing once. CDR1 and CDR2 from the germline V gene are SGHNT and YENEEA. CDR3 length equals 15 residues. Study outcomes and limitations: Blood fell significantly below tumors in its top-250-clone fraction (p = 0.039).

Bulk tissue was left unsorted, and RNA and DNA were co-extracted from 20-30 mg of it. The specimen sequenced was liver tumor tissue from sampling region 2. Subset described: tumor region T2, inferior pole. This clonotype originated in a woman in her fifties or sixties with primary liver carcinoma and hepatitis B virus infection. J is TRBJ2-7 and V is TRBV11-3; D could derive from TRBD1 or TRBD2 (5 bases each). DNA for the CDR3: TGTGGCAGCAGCCCCGGGGCAGGAGGCAACTACGAGCAGTACTTC. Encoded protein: CGSSPGAGGNYEQYF.